This T cell receptor (beta chain) appears in the sequencing data of a study of T cell responses to AZD1222 COVID-19 vaccine. In regard to this clone: No antigen is known for it.

Measured with immunoSEQ multiplex PCR; TCRdb has only the in-frame clones, and not every one. The data contain fewer than 300,000 clones, more than 85% of them singletons. Whole-study findings and limits: After two AZD1222 doses, spike-specific TCR breadth and depth rose versus day 0.

V was pared by 0 bases and J by 4 bases, with 13 bases between. The germline CDR1 and CDR2 sequences are MNHNS and SASEGT. This CDR3 region has 16 residues. The genes are TRBV6-1 and TRBJ1-3; D not resolved. This material consisted of peripheral blood, taken on day 0 of AZD1222 vaccination. The TCR sequence derives from an adult in good health. The CDR3 DNA reads TGTGCCAGCAGTGAAGCACTGACACTTACCGGAAACACCATATATTTT. Translated, it gives CASSEALTLTGNTIYF.